The T cell receptor (beta chain) under discussion was sequenced for a study of response to subunit inactivated influenza vaccine. This clonotype was counted a few times. Via MiXCR, TCRdb re-called the RT-PCR reads, giving one row per CDR3 protein. The repertoire holds about 570,000 distinct CDR3 sequences, 11% seen once, with more than 9.5% in the top ten. These data are also associated with another study on T cells expressing NK-cell markers. That source reports: Synthesis of TCR beta cDNA relied on 5'RACE template switching carrying UMIs.

The sample in question was PBMCs from blood, obtained on the day of vaccination. The TCR sequence derives from a man between 45 and 60 years old who received an inactivated influenza vaccine.

Written as DNA, the CDR3 is TGTGCCAGCAGGGCGTCGTTTAGCGGAAATTCCTACAATGAGCAGTTCTTC. Residues: CASRASFSGNSYNEQFF. The genes are TRBV6-2 or TRBV6-3 and TRBJ2-1, with D possibly being TRBD2 (6 bases). The CDR3 totals 17 residues. The germline gives CDR1 MNHEY, CDR2 SVGEGT. Trimming cost V 6 bases and J 1 base, with 19 bases left between them.